This T cell receptor beta chain derives from a study of cytomegalovirus exposure and HLA in healthy donors. This clone turned up a few times. What it recognizes is unknown. Assay used: immunoSEQ multiplex PCR; TCRdb lists only in-frame clones, some missing. The sample records roughly 260,000 clones, nearly 90% being singletons. Overall study findings and caveats: Most TCR sequences were rare, but some public TCRs occurred in many donors. The classifier, whose performance was assessed in both the original and validation cohorts, reportedly diagnosed cytomegalovirus status with high specificity and sensitivity. Specific recognition of CMV antigens was confirmed in vitro for a few chains (all CMV-associated).

This CDR3 has 14 amino acids. The germline V gene has CDR1 SGHAT and CDR2 FQNNGV. V was trimmed by 0 bases and J by 4 bases, leaving 9 bases between them. Sample: PBMCs. The source is a woman younger than 30 in good health and CMV-seronegative. V and J are TRBV11-2 and TRBJ1-2, with TRBD1 as a possible D gene (5 bases). The CDR3, as DNA: TGTGCCAGCAGCTTAGATCGAACAGGCTATGGCTACACCTTC. This codes for CASSLDRTGYGYTF. Combining the CDR3 with reference TRBV11-2 and TRBJ1-2 gives the whole variable domain EAGVAQSPRYKIIEKRQSVAFWCNPISGHATLYWYQQILGQGPKLLIQFQNNGVVDDSQLPKDRFSAERLKGVDSTLKIQPAKLEDSAVYLCASSLDRTGYGYTFGSGTRLTVV.